This T cell receptor beta chain was sequenced for a study of blood T cell repertoires in COVID-19. Study-wide context: Samples came from the United States, Italy and Spain, spanning acute and convalescent COVID-19. Sample material is recorded as cDNA or gDNA derived from T cells, B-cell-depleted T cells, or PBMCs.

Under the authors' procedure: Reference gene primer amplification gave nucleated cell count estimates. Sequencing used immunoSEQ multiplex PCR; TCRdb keeps in-frame clones, though not all of them. That table is the source of V, J and clone size, and D and trimming were worked out from the DNA. The sample contains approximately 140,000 clones, 80% to 90% of which appear only once. Between the trimmed V and J ends, which lost 4 bases and 4 bases, there was a span of 14 bases. The CDR3 is made up of 15 amino acids. Germline CDR1 and CDR2: LGHNA and YSLEER. Seattle patients were enrolled while actively infected and followed longitudinally.

The sequenced material came from peripheral blood. The chain is built from TRBV4-3 and TRBJ2-1; D gene unclear. The sequence was obtained from a man aged 18 to 30 with COVID-19, enrolled during active disease. The CDR3 nucleotides read TGCGCCAGCAGCCTCTCCGGAGCACCTTACAATGAGCAGTTCTTC. It is translated as CASSLSGAPYNEQFF.